This record looks at one T cell receptor beta chain sequence and its context. The CD8+ and CD4+ T cells were isolated magnetically using a negative isolation approach, whereas the TEMRA cells were enriched by FACS. Reverse transcription of roughly 0.5 to 1 ug RNA was carried out with random hexamers. TCRdb processed the immunoSEQ multiplex PCR reads anew with MiXCR; each CDR3 protein has one entry. The data show about 120,000 distinct CDR3 sequences, just under 95% seen once. The data originate from a study of CD8 T cells in Susac syndrome. Study-wide context: When their blood was taken, patients with Susac syndrome were therapy-naive, taking corticosteroids, or taking intravenous immunoglobulin alone.

The sequenced sample consisted of CD8+ T cells from PBMCs. The sequence was obtained from a human donor with Susac syndrome.

The CDR3 DNA is TGTGCCACCAGCGGATTTGGGTTGGATACGCAGTATTTT. It codes for CATSGFGLDTQYF. V is TRBV15 and J is TRBJ2-3; D unresolved. Trimming left V 5 bases short and J 6 bases short, with 12 bases between. This CDR3 is built from 13 residues. Germline loops: CDR1 LNHNV, CDR2 YYDKDF (reference sequence).